This T cell receptor beta chain was identified in a study of T cell repertoires in cytomegalovirus infection. Study overall: Based on public TCR beta signatures, there were indications of CMV infection and of a matching HLA type. Study outcomes and limitations: There were HLA-C-restricted CMV-specific TCR beta clonotypes dominating the ex vivo response.

As for this clonotype: Its antigen remains unidentified.

The CDR3 totals 15 residues. Trimming left V 1 base short and J 6 bases short, with 15 bases between. The V gene's germline CDR1 is MGHRA and CDR2 YSYEKL. TCRdb reprocessed the reads via MiXCR and lists one record per CDR3 protein. The data contain about 360,000 distinct CDR3 sequences, roughly 20% of them singletons. The chain has TRBV4-1 and TRBJ1-2, with D possibly being TRBD1 (6 bases). This TCR was sampled from a human donor in good health (CMV status not recorded). Some clones in this sample may be carry-over from other donors' samples. Material: PBMCs. In DNA form, the CDR3 reads TGCGCCAGCAGCCAAGCATCAGGGGCCGCCGATGGCTACACCTTC. Translating gives CASSQASGAADGYTF.